The clone carrying this T cell receptor beta chain was picked up many times. Peripheral blood was collected from the related graft donor on the marrow donation day. The data belong to a study of T cells after posttransplantation cyclophosphamide. Trimming at V came to 1 base and at J to 9 bases, leaving 14 bases not matched to a gene. CDR3 length: 18 amino acids. Germline-derived CDR1 and CDR2 are SGHAT and FQNNGV. TCRdb keeps only in-frame clones here, not all; method: immunoSEQ multiplex PCR. This repertoire lists 20,000 to 30,000 clones without singletons; 4.4% sits in the top ten. The rearrangement uses TRBV11-2 and TRBJ2-3; 12 bases align to TRBD2. The sequenced material came from PBMCs. The clonotype originates from a woman in her 50s in good health, CMV-negative, and a related stem cell transplant donor. CDR3 bases: TGTGCCAGCAGCTTAGGCGCACTAGCGGGGGGCCGAGGGTTGACGCAGTATTTT. Translation gives CASSLGALAGGRGLTQYF.